The source of this TCR beta chain is a study of blood T cell repertoires in COVID-19. The table came from immunoSEQ multiplex PCR; TCRdb's copy has only in-frame clones and leaves some out. This sample has 170,000 or so clones, with roughly 87% found just once. There are 16 residues in the CDR3. The V gene end was trimmed by 3 bases and the J gene end by 5 bases; junction bases not matched to a gene: 9. Germline V gene sequence: CDR1 MGHRA, CDR2 YSYEKL. Donors in Cohort 3 who had recovered were those with two negative PCRs, healthcare professional clearance, or resolution of their symptoms. The chain combines TRBV4-1 with TRBJ1-5, with TRBD1 identical over 8 bases. Sequenced material: PBMCs or T cells enriched from blood (not recorded which). The source of this sequence is a woman in her forties or fifties who had recovered from COVID-19. The CDR3 bases are TGCGCCAGCAGCCAGGAACCGGGACAGGCATATCAGCCCCAGCATTTT. Its protein product is CASSQEPGQAYQPQHF.